The rows below give T cell receptor beta chains drawn from one sample of a study of CD8+ T cells in alopecia areata. Profiled with immunoSEQ multiplex PCR; TCRdb holds only in-frame clones, not every one. The sample comprises around 150,000 clones, approximately 60% of which are singletons, and 4.8% rests with the top ten. The sample consisted of CD4+ T cells sorted from blood. The receptor source for this set is a human donor in good health. Each CDR3 is given with its conserved first and last residue. The D gene is left open where the match is weak. Only some rows state a clone size, as once, few, many or a class for expanded clones.

D | size | J | V | DNA | CDR3
NA | few | TRBJ1-2 | TRBV5-1 | TGCGCCAGCAGCTCTGGACAGACTAACTATGGCTACACCTTC | CASSSGQTNYGYTF
TRBD2 | few | TRBJ2-1 | TRBV11-2 | TGTGCCAGCAGCATATGGACTAGCGGTCCCGACAATGAGCAGTTCTTC | CASSIWTSGPDNEQFF
TRBD2 | few | TRBJ2-2 | TRBV29-1 | TGCAGCGTTGTTTGGGGAGGGGCGAACACCGGGGAGCTGTTTTTT | CSVVWGGANTGELFF
NA | NA | TRBJ1-1 | TRBV29-1 | TGCAGCGCCCTTGGACACCTCATGAACACTGAAGCTTTCTTT | CSALGHLMNTEAFF
TRBD1 | once | TRBJ1-1 | TRBV2 | TGTGCCAGCAGTGGAACAGGGGACACTGAAGCTTTCTTT | CASSGTGDTEAFF
TRBD1 | NA | TRBJ2-7 | TRBV6-1 | TGTGCCAGCAGTGCCCGAACACAGGGGGCGGCCTACGAGCAGTACTTC | CASSARTQGAAYEQYF
TRBD2 | NA | TRBJ2-1 | TRBV4-1 | TGCGCCAGCAGCCAAGCGGGAGGAAGCTCCTACAATGAGCAGTTCTTC | CASSQAGGSSYNEQFF
NA | few | TRBJ2-7 | TRBV29-1 | TGCAGCGCAGGAGTAACCTACGAGCAGTACTTC | CSAGVTYEQYF
NA | NA | TRBJ1-5 | TRBV6-1 | TGTGCCAGCAGTGTTGTTCATTATAGCAATCAGCCCCAGCATTTT | CASSVVHYSNQPQHF
TRBD2 | NA | TRBJ2-3 | TRBV9 | TGTGCCAGCAGCGTAGCTATGGCGGGAGGACTGGATACGCAGTATTTT | CASSVAMAGGLDTQYF
NA | NA | TRBJ2-6 | TRBV27 | TGTGCCAGCAGTCAGGGGTATGGGAAGGCTGGGGCCAACGTCCTGACTTTC | CASSQGYGKAGANVLTF
NA | NA | TRBJ2-5 | TRBV7-9 | TGTGCCAGCAGCTTAACCGGACCGCAAGAGACCCAGTACTTC | CASSLTGPQETQYF
TRBD2 | NA | TRBJ2-1 | TRBV5-1 | TGCGCCAGCAGCTTGGAAGGGGGACTAGCATTAGAGCAGTTCTTC | CASSLEGGLALEQFF
NA | once | TRBJ1-5 | TRBV6-9 | TGTGCCAGCAGTTATAGCCAGGGCGTACCCCAGCATTTT | CASSYSQGVPQHF
NA | NA | TRBJ1-2 | TRBV6-6 | TGTGCCAGCAGTTACGGGGTGGGCTATGGCTACACCTTC | CASSYGVGYGYTF
TRBD1 | NA | TRBJ1-2 | TRBV30 | TGTGCCTGGGCACAGGGGGGGTATGGCTACACCTTC | CAWAQGGYGYTF
NA | NA | TRBJ1-1 | TRBV6-5 | TGTGCCAGCAGTAAACTTCGGAACACTGAAGCTTTCTTT | CASSKLRNTEAFF
NA | NA | TRBJ2-3 | TRBV29-1 | TGCAGCGTTGAAGATGACGGCTTCTCCCATACGCAGTATTTT | CSVEDDGFSHTQYF
TRBD1 | NA | TRBJ1-5 | TRBV19 | TGTGCCAGTATGAGGACAGGGCGGAATCAGCCCCAGCATTTT | CASMRTGRNQPQHF
NA | NA | TRBJ2-6 | TRBV30 | TGTGCCTGGAGTCTAGTAGTCGCCGGGGCCAACGTCCTGACTTTC | CAWSLVVAGANVLTF
TRBD2 | NA | TRBJ2-1 | TRBV7-8 | TGTGCCAGCAGCACGCCCGGGACTAGTCTCGGGGAGCAGTTCTTC | CASSTPGTSLGEQFF
NA | few | TRBJ2-5 | TRBV29-1 | TGCAGCGTCGAACGTCAGGGCTCGAAGACCCAGTACTTC | CSVERQGSKTQYF
NA | few | TRBJ1-2 | TRBV7-8 | TGTGCCAGCAGCGCGGCGGGGGCACCGTATGGCTACACCTTC | CASSAAGAPYGYTF
NA | NA | TRBJ1-1 | TRBV29-1 | TGCAGCGTTGATGGCGGCCCCGGGACTGAAGCTTTCTTT | CSVDGGPGTEAFF
NA | NA | TRBJ2-1 | TRBV25-1 | TGTGCCAGCAGTGAACTCGCCAGTGAGCAGTTCTTC | CASSELASEQFF
NA | few | TRBJ1-5 | TRBV7-9 | TGTGCCAGCAGCAACACTAATCAGCCCCAGCATTTT | CASSNTNQPQHF
NA | few | TRBJ2-2 | TRBV6-6 | TGTGCCAGCAGTTACGGGGTTCCTGCGAACACCGGGGAGCTGTTTTTT | CASSYGVPANTGELFF
TRBD1 | NA | TRBJ2-7 | TRBV2 | TGTGCCAGCACCTTACGGACAGGGGGCTCGGGAGAGCAGTACTTC | CASTLRTGGSGEQYF
TRBD2 | NA | TRBJ2-7 | TRBV10-2 | TGCGCCAGCAGTGAGAGCCCTAGCGGACTATACGAGCAGTACTTC | CASSESPSGLYEQYF
TRBD1 | NA | TRBJ1-2 | TRBV7-9 | TGTGCCAGCAGCTTCTCCCTTCGGGGACAGACAAACTATGGCTACACCTTC | CASSFSLRGQTNYGYTF
NA | NA | TRBJ2-5 | TRBV23-1 | TGCGCCAGCAGTCGTGTGGTCGGGGAGACCCAGTACTTC | CASSRVVGETQYF
TRBD1 | NA | TRBJ1-2 | TRBV7-9 | TGTGCCAGCAGCCCAGGGGGCGCCTATGGCTACACCTTC | CASSPGGAYGYTF
NA | NA | TRBJ2-5 | TRBV7-3 | TGTGCCAGCAGCTCCCCCCCGAAAGGGACCCAGTACTTC | CASSSPPKGTQYF
TRBD2 | NA | TRBJ2-1 | TRBV28 | TGTGCCAGCAGTTTCTGGACTAGCGGGCGGAATGAGCAGTTCTTC | CASSFWTSGRNEQFF
TRBD1 | few | TRBJ1-4 | TRBV6-6 | TGTGCCAGCAGTTGGGACAGCGCCCCAGGGGGGGAAAAACTGTTTTTT | CASSWDSAPGGEKLFF
NA | NA | TRBJ2-7 | TRBV6-5 | TGTGCCAGCAGTTACCGGACTCCCCCCGAGCAGTACTTC | CASSYRTPPEQYF
TRBD2 | NA | TRBJ2-1 | TRBV4-1 | TGCGCCAGCAGACTAGCGGGAGGTAGGGGTGAGCAGTTCTTC | CASRLAGGRGEQFF
NA | NA | TRBJ2-7 | TRBV9 | TGTGCCAGCAGCAAAGGACTCCCCTCCTACGAGCAGTACTTC | CASSKGLPSYEQYF
NA | NA | TRBJ1-2 | TRBV25-1 | TGTGCCAGCAGAAGGGGTAACTATGGCTACACCTTC | CASRRGNYGYTF
NA | NA | TRBJ2-3 | TRBV7-3 | TGTGCCAGCAGCTTGGCGGGGTCCACAGATACGCAGTATTTT | CASSLAGSTDTQYF
TRBD1 | once | TRBJ2-7 | TRBV5-1 | TGCGCCAGCAGCCCAACAGGACAGGGGATCTACGAGCAGTACTTC | CASSPTGQGIYEQYF
NA | NA | TRBJ2-7 | TRBV20-1 | TGCAGTGCTGGTCCAGGCTACGAGCAGTACTTC | CSAGPGYEQYF
TRBD2 | NA | TRBJ2-1 | TRBV7-9 | TGTGCCAGCAGCTCTAGCGGGCGGGAATACAATGAGCAGTTCTTC | CASSSSGREYNEQFF
NA | NA | TRBJ2-3 | TRBV14 | TGTGCCAGCAGCCATGGAGGGCCTACGCAGTATTTT | CASSHGGPTQYF
NA | NA | TRBJ2-3 | TRBV9 | TGTGCCAGCAGCGTAGACGGGACTGATACGCAGTATTTT | CASSVDGTDTQYF
NA | few | TRBJ2-1 | TRBV7-9 | TGTGCCAGCAGCTCACGGGGCCTTAGCTCCTACAATGAGCAGTTCTTC | CASSSRGLSSYNEQFF
TRBD1 | NA | TRBJ1-5 | TRBV2 | TGTGCCAGCAGTGCCCGGGACAGGGGCAATCAGCCCCAGCATTTT | CASSARDRGNQPQHF
TRBD1 | NA | TRBJ2-1 | TRBV13 | TGTGCCAGCAGCCGCCGATTGGGACAGGGGTCGAATGAGCAGTTCTTC | CASSRRLGQGSNEQFF
NA | NA | TRBJ2-7 | TRBV25-1 | TGTGCCAGCAGTGAAGGCTCCCCACACTACGAGCAGTACTTC | CASSEGSPHYEQYF
NA | NA | TRBJ2-5 | TRBV5-1 | TGCGCCAGCAGCTGGGGGGCGGCTAGCGGTTCAGAGACCCAGTACTTC | CASSWGAASGSETQYF
NA | NA | TRBJ1-5 | TRBV10-2 | TGCGCCAGCAGTGAGTCCGACAGGTTGTTCAGTCAGCCCCAGCATTTT | CASSESDRLFSQPQHF
TRBD1 | few | TRBJ1-1 | TRBV14 | TGTGCCAGCAGCCGTCAGGGGGGAGGTGAAGCTTTCTTT | CASSRQGGGEAFF
NA | NA | TRBJ2-1 | TRBV20-1 | TGCAGTGCAGAGGGACGCGCCGAGCAGTTCTTC | CSAEGRAEQFF
NA | few | TRBJ1-2 | TRBV7-2 | TGTGCCAGCAGCTTAGGACCCTCGACAAGCGGCTACACCTTC | CASSLGPSTSGYTF
TRBD1 | few | TRBJ2-5 | TRBV30 | TGTGCCTGGGCCCGGGGACAGATTCTCCAAGAGACCCAGTACTTC | CAWARGQILQETQYF